A selection of T cell receptor beta chains follows, all from one sample in a study of human T cells and chemical hapten exposure. Each CDR3 protein is one row after TCRdb ran MiXCR on the RACE reads. Counted here are some 200,000 distinct CDR3 sequences, roughly 30% occurring once; the ten biggest clones make up less than 3.5%. Sequences were derived from whole blood, sampled in connection with sensitization to the hapten diphenylcyclopropenone (DPC). The receptor source for this set is a woman in her twenties or thirties with alopecia areata. Some clones in this sample may be carry-over from other donors' samples. The CDR3 runs from the conserved cysteine through the conserved F or W. The order of the fields is J gene, clone size, D gene, V gene, CDR3 protein, CDR3 DNA. The D gene is left open where the match is weak. Size tells how often a clone was seen (once, few, many) or the class of an expanded clone, and some rows leave it out.

>TRBJ2-1|few|-|TRBV7-9
CASSPYNEQFF
TGTGCCAGCAGCCCTTACAATGAGCAGTTCTTC
>TRBJ1-2|-|-|TRBV10-3
CATNGGQASNYGYTF
TGTGCCACCAACGGGGGCCAGGCCTCTAACTATGGCTACACCTTC
>TRBJ2-1|-|TRBD2|TRBV29-1
CSVERESSYNEQFF
TGCAGCGTTGAGCGGGAGAGCTCCTACAATGAGCAGTTCTTC
>TRBJ2-4|many|TRBD1|TRBV28
CASKGQGAGAHF
TGTGCCAGCAAGGGACAGGGGGCCGGAGCCCACTTC
>TRBJ2-1|few|-|TRBV24-1
CATSGTPGFYNEQFF
TGTGCCACCAGTGGGACGCCTGGGTTCTACAATGAGCAGTTCTTC
>TRBJ2-7|few|TRBD1|TRBV29-1
CSVVPRGTPVGYEQYF
TGCAGCGTTGTTCCCAGGGGGACGCCGGTGGGTTACGAGCAGTACTTC
>TRBJ2-7|few|-|TRBV6-5
CASRQSGGRSYEQYF
TGTGCCAGCAGACAAAGTGGGGGGCGATCCTACGAGCAGTACTTC
>TRBJ1-5|many|-|TRBV12-3/TRBV12-4
CASSLRDNQPQHF
TGTGCCAGCAGTTTGAGGGACAATCAGCCCCAGCATTTT
>TRBJ2-5|many|-|TRBV7-2
CASSSRQETQYF
TGTGCCAGCAGCTCCCGTCAAGAGACCCAGTACTTC
>TRBJ2-7|once|TRBD1|TRBV5-1
CASRRGQGNEQYF
TGCGCCAGCAGGCGCGGACAGGGCAACGAGCAGTACTTC
>TRBJ2-6|-|TRBD1|TRBV6-5
CASREQGISGANVLTF
TGTGCCAGCAGAGAACAGGGGATCTCTGGGGCCAACGTCCTGACTTTC
>TRBJ1-1|-|-|TRBV4-2
CASSRPPGGGPTEAFF
TGTGCCAGCAGCCGCCCACCTGGGGGGGGGCCCACTGAAGCTTTCTTT
>TRBJ2-1|-|TRBD2|TRBV4-1
CASSQDPAGAAYNEQFF
TGCGCCAGCAGCCAAGATCCGGCGGGAGCGGCCTACAATGAGCAGTTCTTC
>TRBJ2-3|-|-|TRBV20-1
CSARFIDTQYF
TGCAGTGCTAGATTCATAGATACGCAGTATTTT
>TRBJ1-1|few|-|TRBV18
CASSPIDRNTEAFF
TGTGCCAGCTCACCGATCGACAGGAACACTGAAGCTTTCTTT
>TRBJ2-3|-|-|TRBV5-1
CASSLRPVGDYSAQLTDTQYF
TGCGCCAGCAGCTTGCGGCCCGTGGGTGATTACAGCGCGCAACTCACAGATACGCAGTATTTT
>TRBJ1-5|-|-|TRBV5-5
CASSFMGSNQPQHF
TGTGCCAGCAGCTTTATGGGCAGCAATCAGCCCCAGCATTTT
>TRBJ1-1|-|TRBD1|TRBV29-1
CSVVVSHRTGRKAFF
TGCAGCGTTGTTGTCTCCCATCGGACAGGCCGGAAAGCTTTCTTT
>TRBJ1-5|-|-|TRBV7-2
CASSLADSYQPQHF
TGTGCCAGCAGCTTAGCGGACTCTTATCAGCCCCAGCATTTT
>TRBJ1-1|-|-|TRBV5-1
CASSVEATEAFF
TGCGCCAGCAGCGTGGAGGCCACTGAAGCTTTCTTT
>TRBJ2-1|few|-|TRBV27
CASSLSDWHEQFF
TGTGCCAGCAGTCTGTCCGACTGGCATGAGCAGTTCTTC
>TRBJ2-3|-|-|TRBV29-1
CSVKSSTDTQYF
TGCAGCGTGAAATCTAGCACAGATACGCAGTATTTT
>TRBJ2-7|-|-|TRBV11-2
CASSLGGAVYEQYF
TGTGCCAGCAGCTTGGGGGGGGCAGTATACGAGCAGTACTTC
>TRBJ2-5|-|TRBD1|TRBV7-9
CASSSPDRGQETQYF
TGTGCCAGCAGCTCCCCCGACAGGGGCCAAGAGACCCAGTACTTC
>TRBJ1-2|few|-|TRBV28
CASSTHGGGSYGYTF
TGTGCCAGCAGTACCCACGGGGGCGGGAGCTATGGCTACACCTTC
>TRBJ1-3|few|TRBD1|TRBV12-5
CASARDSGNTIYF
TGTGCTAGTGCCCGGGACAGTGGAAACACCATATATTTT
>TRBJ2-4|few|TRBD1|TRBV10-3
CATAATGVKNIQYF
TGTGCCACCGCCGCGACAGGGGTCAAAAACATTCAGTACTTC
>TRBJ1-2|few|-|TRBV28
CASSFVGARGYTF
TGTGCCAGCAGTTTTGTGGGGGCGCGGGGCTACACCTTC
>TRBJ2-3|-|TRBD2|TRBV29-1
CSVVNPAGADTQYF
TGCAGCGTTGTTAATCCAGCGGGAGCAGATACGCAGTATTTT
>TRBJ2-7|few|TRBD1|TRBV28
CASRSTGNEQYF
TGTGCCAGCAGGTCGACAGGGAACGAGCAGTACTTC
>TRBJ1-2|-|TRBD1|TRBV29-1
CSVRTGITYGYTF
TGCAGCGTGAGGACAGGGATTACCTATGGCTACACCTTC
>TRBJ2-3|-|-|TRBV28
CASSFVFEDTQYF
TGTGCCAGCAGTTTTGTGTTTGAAGATACGCAGTATTTT